This T cell receptor (beta chain) was found in a study of blood T cell repertoires in COVID-19. Individuals drawn from under 30 US areas were about 18 to 100 years old. Donors were grouped by their self-reported clinical history. Methods used by the authors: Reference gene primers were amplified, and this amplification served to estimate nucleated cell counts. This table comes from immunoSEQ multiplex PCR, and its TCRdb copy is limited to in-frame clones, with some not included. That table furnishes V, J and clone size, whereas the DNA furnished D and trimming. The sample includes roughly 150,000 clones, 82% of them seen just once. This sequence originates from a man between 60 and 75 years old who had recovered from COVID-19. Input material: PBMCs or T cells enriched from blood (not recorded which).

The CDR3 nucleotides read TGTGCCAGCACCCCGCTTCGGAGGCAGATGTGGGCGGGCGAGCAGTACTTC. Translating gives CASTPLRRQMWAGEQYF. The genes are TRBV11-2 and TRBJ2-7, with D perhaps TRBD2 (5 bases). Trimming left V 7 bases short and J 6 bases short, with 28 bases between. The CDR3 loop spans 17 amino acids. Germline lookup yields CDR1 SGHAT and CDR2 FQNNGV.